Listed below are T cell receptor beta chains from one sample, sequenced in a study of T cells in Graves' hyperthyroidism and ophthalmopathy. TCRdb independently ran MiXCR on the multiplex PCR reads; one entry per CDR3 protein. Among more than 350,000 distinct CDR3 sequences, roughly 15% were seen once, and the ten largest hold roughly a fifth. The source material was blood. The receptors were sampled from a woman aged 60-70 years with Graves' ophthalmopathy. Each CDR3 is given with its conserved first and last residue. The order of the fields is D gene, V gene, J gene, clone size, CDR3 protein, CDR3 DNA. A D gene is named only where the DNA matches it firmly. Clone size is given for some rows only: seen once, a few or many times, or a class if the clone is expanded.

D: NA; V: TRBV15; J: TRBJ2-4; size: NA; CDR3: CATSRILGLVQGVAKNIQYF; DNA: TGTGCCACCAGCCGTATCCTCGGACTAGTTCAGGGGGTAGCCAAAAACATTCAGTACTTC
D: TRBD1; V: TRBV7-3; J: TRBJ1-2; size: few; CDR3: CASSKQGQYGYTF; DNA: TGTGCCAGCAGCAAACAGGGGCAGTATGGCTACACCTTC
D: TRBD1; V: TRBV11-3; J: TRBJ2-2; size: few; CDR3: CASSLDPDRGRTGELFF; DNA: TGTGCCAGCAGCTTAGATCCCGACAGGGGGCGGACCGGGGAGCTGTTTTTT
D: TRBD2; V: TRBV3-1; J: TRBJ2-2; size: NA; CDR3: CASSIAGVGTGELFF; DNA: TGTGCCAGCAGCATAGCGGGAGTGGGCACCGGGGAGCTGTTTTTT
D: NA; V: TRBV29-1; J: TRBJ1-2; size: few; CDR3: CSVESTGVYGYTF; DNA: TGCAGCGTTGAATCCACGGGAGTCTATGGCTACACCTTC
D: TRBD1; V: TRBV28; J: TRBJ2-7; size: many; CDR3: CASSFDGTGAYEQYF; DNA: TGTGCCAGCAGTTTTGACGGGACAGGGGCCTACGAGCAGTACTTC
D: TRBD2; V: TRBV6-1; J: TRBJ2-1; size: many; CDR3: CASSRIAGGKYNEQFF; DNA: TGTGCCAGCAGTCGAATAGCGGGAGGAAAGTACAATGAGCAGTTCTTC
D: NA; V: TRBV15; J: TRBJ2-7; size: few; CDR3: CATSRDRRSLSFSYEQYF; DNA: TGTGCCACCAGCAGAGATAGGAGGAGCTTATCCTTCTCCTACGAGCAGTACTTC
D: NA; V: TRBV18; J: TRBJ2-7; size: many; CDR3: CASSPPSLPYEQYF; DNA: TGTGCCAGCTCACCACCGAGCCTCCCCTACGAGCAGTACTTC
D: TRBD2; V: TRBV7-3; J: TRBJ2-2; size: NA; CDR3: CASTSGGGELFF; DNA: TGTGCCAGCACTTCGGGGGGAGGGGAGCTGTTTTTT
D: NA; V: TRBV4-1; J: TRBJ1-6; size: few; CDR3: CASSQQTEVSYNSPLHF; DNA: TGCGCCAGCAGCCAACAGACAGAGGTCTCCTATAATTCACCCCTCCACTTT
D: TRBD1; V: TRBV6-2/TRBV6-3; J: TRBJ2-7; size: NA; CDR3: CASGSKKPGQGYEQYF; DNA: TGTGCCAGTGGATCTAAAAAGCCGGGACAGGGGTACGAGCAGTACTTC
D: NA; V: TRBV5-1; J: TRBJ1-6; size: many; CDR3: CASSLDRFNNSPLHF; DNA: TGCGCCAGCAGCTTGGACAGGTTCAATAATTCACCCCTCCACTTT
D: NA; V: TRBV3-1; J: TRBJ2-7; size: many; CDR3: CASSQRNEQYF; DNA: TGTGCCAGCAGCCAACGAAACGAGCAGTACTTC
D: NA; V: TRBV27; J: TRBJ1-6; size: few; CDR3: CASSSNGQSRSPLHF; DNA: TGTGCCAGCAGTTCGAACGGACAGAGTCGTTCACCCCTCCACTTT
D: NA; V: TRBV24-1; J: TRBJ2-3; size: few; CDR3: CATSDSPGADTQYF; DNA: TGTGCCACCAGTGATTCCCCAGGGGCGGATACGCAGTATTTT
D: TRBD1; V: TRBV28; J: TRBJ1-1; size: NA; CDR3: CASSPPLWDRNTEAFF; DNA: TGTGCCAGCAGTCCCCCATTGTGGGACAGGAACACTGAAGCTTTCTTT
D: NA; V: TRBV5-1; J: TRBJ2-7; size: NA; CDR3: CASSPSVTYEQYF; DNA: TGCGCCAGCAGCCCCAGTGTGACCTACGAGCAGTACTTC
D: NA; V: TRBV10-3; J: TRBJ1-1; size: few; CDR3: CAISGHLNTEAFF; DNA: TGTGCCATCAGCGGACATTTGAACACTGAAGCTTTCTTT
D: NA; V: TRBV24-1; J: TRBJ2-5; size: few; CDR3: CATSDRTGVETQYF; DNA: TGTGCCACCAGTGACCGTACCGGGGTAGAGACCCAGTACTTC
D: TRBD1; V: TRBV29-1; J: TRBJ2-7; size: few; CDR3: CSVRPGQGSYEQYF; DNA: TGCAGCGTCCGCCCGGGACAGGGGAGCTACGAGCAGTACTTC
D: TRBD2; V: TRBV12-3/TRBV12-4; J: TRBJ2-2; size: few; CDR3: CASSPDRVEGLAGGTGELFF; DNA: TGTGCCAGCAGTCCCGACAGAGTTGAAGGACTAGCGGGAGGGACCGGGGAGCTGTTTTTT
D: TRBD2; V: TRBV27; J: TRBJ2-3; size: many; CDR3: CASSFSGTRAFDTQYF; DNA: TGTGCCAGCAGCTTCTCCGGGACTAGGGCGTTCGATACGCAGTATTTT
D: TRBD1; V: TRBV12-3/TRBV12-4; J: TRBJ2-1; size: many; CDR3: CASSLGDRGPYEQFF; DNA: TGTGCCAGCAGTTTAGGAGACAGGGGGCCCTATGAGCAGTTCTTC
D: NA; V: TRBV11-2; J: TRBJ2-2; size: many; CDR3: CASSLDRRTGELFF; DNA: TGTGCCAGCAGCTTAGATCGGCGGACCGGGGAGCTGTTTTTT
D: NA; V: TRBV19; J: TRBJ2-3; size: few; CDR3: CASSMRATDTQYF; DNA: TGTGCCAGTAGTATGCGAGCTACAGATACGCAGTATTTT
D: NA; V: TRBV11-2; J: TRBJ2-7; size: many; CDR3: CASSLFRGPSYEQYF; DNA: TGTGCCAGCAGCTTATTTCGAGGGCCGAGCTACGAGCAGTACTTC
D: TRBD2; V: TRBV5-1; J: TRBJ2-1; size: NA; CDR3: CASSLGLAGGTYNEQFF; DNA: TGCGCCAGCAGCTTGGGACTAGCGGGAGGAACCTACAATGAGCAGTTCTTC
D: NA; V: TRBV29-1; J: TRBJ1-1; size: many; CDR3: CSVEWVNTEAFF; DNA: TGCAGCGTTGAATGGGTGAACACTGAAGCTTTCTTT
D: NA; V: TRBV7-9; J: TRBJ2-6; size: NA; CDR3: CASSPNEGGLPGANVLTF; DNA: TGTGCCAGCAGCCCAAATGAGGGCGGGCTACCGGGGGCCAACGTCCTGACTTTC
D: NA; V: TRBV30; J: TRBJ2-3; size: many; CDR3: CAWSQTSDTQYF; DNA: TGTGCCTGGAGTCAGACTAGTGATACGCAGTATTTT
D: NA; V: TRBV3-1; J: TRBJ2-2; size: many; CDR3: CASSHAGLNTGELFF; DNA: TGTGCCAGCAGCCATGCAGGACTGAACACCGGGGAGCTGTTTTTT
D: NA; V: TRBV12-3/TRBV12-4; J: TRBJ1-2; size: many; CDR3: CASSPRRTVLLGYTF; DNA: TGTGCCAGCAGTCCCCGTAGGACAGTTTTACTTGGCTACACCTTC
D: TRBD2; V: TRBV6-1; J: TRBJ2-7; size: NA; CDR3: CASSYPSGNSYEQYF; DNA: TGTGCCAGCAGTTATCCTAGCGGGAATAGCTACGAGCAGTACTTC
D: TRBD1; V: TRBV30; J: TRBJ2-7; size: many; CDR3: CAYSTGANYEQYF; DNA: TGTGCCTACTCGACAGGGGCCAACTACGAGCAGTACTTC
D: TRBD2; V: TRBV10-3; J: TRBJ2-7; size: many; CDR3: CAISDRRLAGGYEQYF; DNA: TGTGCCATCAGTGACAGGCGACTAGCGGGAGGCTACGAGCAGTACTTC
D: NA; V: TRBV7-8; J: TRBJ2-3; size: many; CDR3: CASSLGGIDTQYF; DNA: TGTGCCAGCAGCTTAGGTGGGATAGATACGCAGTATTTT
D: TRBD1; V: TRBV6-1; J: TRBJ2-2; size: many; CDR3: CASRENPQGLRLDTGELFF; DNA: TGTGCCAGCAGGGAAAATCCACAGGGGCTACGGCTTGACACCGGGGAGCTGTTTTTT
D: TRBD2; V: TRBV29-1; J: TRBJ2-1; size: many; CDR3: CSVAGREVYNEQFF; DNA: TGCAGCGTTGCCGGACGGGAGGTCTACAATGAGCAGTTCTTC
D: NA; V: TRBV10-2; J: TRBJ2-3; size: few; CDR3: CASSPTLDWADTQYF; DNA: TGCGCCAGCAGCCCCACCCTCGACTGGGCAGATACGCAGTATTTT
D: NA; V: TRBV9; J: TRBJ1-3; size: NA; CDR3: CASSAREFGTLGNTIYF; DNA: TGTGCCAGCAGCGCCCGGGAATTTGGGACTCTTGGAAACACCATATATTTT
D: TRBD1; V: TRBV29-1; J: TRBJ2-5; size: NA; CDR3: CSVGPTGGVETQYF; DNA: TGCAGCGTTGGGCCTACAGGGGGCGTAGAGACCCAGTACTTC
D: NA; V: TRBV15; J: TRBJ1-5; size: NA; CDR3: CATSRRQPGGQPQHF; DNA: TGTGCCACCAGCAGACGACAACCTGGGGGTCAGCCCCAGCATTTT
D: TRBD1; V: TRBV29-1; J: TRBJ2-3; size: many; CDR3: CSVKIIRGQGAFSTDTQYF; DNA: TGCAGCGTTAAAATCATTCGGGGACAGGGGGCGTTCAGCACAGATACGCAGTATTTT
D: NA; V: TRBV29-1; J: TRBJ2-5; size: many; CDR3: CSVEDHTSEETQYF; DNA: TGCAGCGTTGAAGATCATACGTCGGAGGAGACCCAGTACTTC
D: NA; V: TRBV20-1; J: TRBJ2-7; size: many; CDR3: CSAPDRRAAYEQYF; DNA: TGCAGTGCCCCGGATAGGAGGGCCGCCTACGAGCAGTACTTC